These T cell receptor beta chains were read from a single sample in a study of blood T cell repertoires in COVID-19. This table comes from immunoSEQ multiplex PCR, and its TCRdb copy is limited to in-frame clones, with some not included. The sample consists of about 320,000 clones, 90% of them appearing once. The sequencing sample was made of PBMCs or T cells enriched from blood (not recorded which). The source of these receptors is a woman aged 30 to 39 who had been exposed to COVID-19. Both conserved end residues are part of each CDR3. Each record gives: J gene, clone size, D gene, V gene, CDR3 DNA, CDR3 protein. D genes are given only for firm matches. Size is stated for part of the rows, as once, few or many counts, or as a class when the clone is expanded.

J: TRBJ1-1
size: NA
D: NA
V: TRBV7-8
DNA: TGTGCCAGCACTCCCGAGACCGGACATTTTAACACTGAAGCTTTCTTT
CDR3: CASTPETGHFNTEAFF

J: TRBJ1-2
size: NA
D: TRBD1
V: TRBV2
DNA: TGTGCCAGCTTAACGGACAGGGGCGGCTATGGCTACACCTTC
CDR3: CASLTDRGGYGYTF

J: TRBJ1-1
size: NA
D: NA
V: TRBV11-2
DNA: TGTGCCAGCAGCCCGAAGGTCAGGGGCACTGAAGCTTTCTTT
CDR3: CASSPKVRGTEAFF

J: TRBJ1-1
size: NA
D: TRBD1
V: TRBV5-1
DNA: TGCGCCAGCAGCTTGGCCTACAGGGGACGGAACACTGAAGCTTTCTTT
CDR3: CASSLAYRGRNTEAFF

J: TRBJ1-2
size: NA
D: NA
V: TRBV2
DNA: TGTGCCAGCACCGTCTGGGGAGTCGGCTACACCTTC
CDR3: CASTVWGVGYTF

J: TRBJ1-1
size: NA
D: NA
V: TRBV2
DNA: TGTGCCAGCCGGGTCGGGATTAACACTGAAGCTTTCTTT
CDR3: CASRVGINTEAFF

J: TRBJ1-4
size: NA
D: NA
V: TRBV21-1
DNA: TGTGCCAGCAGGGCCAGAACGCTTAATGAAAAACTGTTTTTT
CDR3: CASRARTLNEKLFF

J: TRBJ2-1
size: NA
D: NA
V: TRBV7-2
DNA: TGTGCCAGCAGCTTAGGTGGCTTCGACTACCCGAGCTCCTACAATGAGCAGTTCTTC
CDR3: CASSLGGFDYPSSYNEQFF

J: TRBJ2-5
size: NA
D: TRBD2
V: TRBV6-2/TRBV6-3
DNA: TGTGCCAGCAGTTACACTAGCGGGGGGGGTCGGACCCAGTACTTC
CDR3: CASSYTSGGGRTQYF

J: TRBJ1-1
size: NA
D: TRBD1
V: TRBV6-2/TRBV6-3
DNA: TGTGCCAGCAGTTACACCACAGGGGTGACTGAAGCTTTCTTT
CDR3: CASSYTTGVTEAFF

J: TRBJ2-1
size: NA
D: NA
V: TRBV5-4
DNA: TGTGCCAGCAGCTTGGGCGGGGAAGCCTACAATGAGCAGTTCTTC
CDR3: CASSLGGEAYNEQFF

J: TRBJ1-2
size: NA
D: NA
V: TRBV5-6
DNA: TGTGCCAGCAGCTTCGGGTTCCAGGGTGGCTATGGCTACACCTTC
CDR3: CASSFGFQGGYGYTF

J: TRBJ1-2
size: NA
D: NA
V: TRBV3-1/TRBV3-2
DNA: TGTGCCAGCAGCCAACAGGGTTTCGGCTACACCTTC
CDR3: CASSQQGFGYTF

J: TRBJ2-7
size: NA
D: TRBD1
V: TRBV5-1
DNA: TGCGCCAGCAGCTCCACTCGGGGACAGGGGTACGAGCAGTACTTC
CDR3: CASSSTRGQGYEQYF

J: TRBJ1-2
size: NA
D: NA
V: TRBV6-5
DNA: TGTGCCAGCAGCGCCTCAGAGGGCTATGGCTACACCTTC
CDR3: CASSASEGYGYTF

J: TRBJ1-4
size: NA
D: NA
V: TRBV7-9
DNA: TGTGCCAGCAGCTTAGGAGGTTCTAATGAAAAACTGTTTTTT
CDR3: CASSLGGSNEKLFF

J: TRBJ2-6
size: NA
D: NA
V: TRBV7-2
DNA: TGTGCCAGCAGCTTAAGCAGGTCGGGGGCCAACGTCCTGACTTTC
CDR3: CASSLSRSGANVLTF

J: TRBJ2-1
size: NA
D: NA
V: TRBV4-2
DNA: TGTGCCAGCAGCCCAATGCGGGGGCACCACAATGAGCAGTTCTTC
CDR3: CASSPMRGHHNEQFF

J: TRBJ1-5
size: NA
D: NA
V: TRBV7-9
DNA: TGTGCCAGCAGCTTCGGGACAATTCAGCCCCAGCATTTT
CDR3: CASSFGTIQPQHF

J: TRBJ1-1
size: NA
D: TRBD1
V: TRBV18
DNA: TGTGCCAGCTCGACAGGGCAGAACACTGAAGCTTTCTTT
CDR3: CASSTGQNTEAFF

J: TRBJ2-1
size: NA
D: NA
V: TRBV30
DNA: TGTGCCTGGACTTTGTACAATGAGCAGTTCTTC
CDR3: CAWTLYNEQFF

J: TRBJ1-2
size: NA
D: NA
V: TRBV6-2/TRBV6-3
DNA: TGTGCCAGCAGTTATTCAGGCAATAACTATGGCTACACCTTC
CDR3: CASSYSGNNYGYTF

J: TRBJ2-6
size: NA
D: NA
V: TRBV6-2/TRBV6-3
DNA: TGTGCCAGCAGTACCGCAGGGTCTGGGGCCAACGTCCTGACTTTC
CDR3: CASSTAGSGANVLTF

J: TRBJ2-4
size: NA
D: NA
V: TRBV15
DNA: TGTGCCACCAGCAGAGAGTCCGGGACACCCCTCGGGTTC
CDR3: CATSRESGTPLGF

J: TRBJ2-5
size: once
D: NA
V: TRBV13
DNA: TGTGCCAGCAGCCCCTACGGCGGGCAAGAGACCCAGTACTTC
CDR3: CASSPYGGQETQYF

J: TRBJ1-1
size: NA
D: NA
V: TRBV19
DNA: TGTGCCAGTTGCCAGACAGTGAACACTGAAGCTTTCTTT
CDR3: CASCQTVNTEAFF

J: TRBJ2-3
size: NA
D: TRBD2
V: TRBV24-1
DNA: TGTGCCACCAGCCCCGGAAGGAGTAGCGGGGGCTTGGATACGCAGTATTTT
CDR3: CATSPGRSSGGLDTQYF

J: TRBJ1-4
size: few
D: NA
V: TRBV5-6
DNA: TGTGCCAGCAGCTTGGGGGTCAGGGAAAAACTGTTTTTT
CDR3: CASSLGVREKLFF

J: TRBJ2-2
size: NA
D: TRBD2
V: TRBV2
DNA: TGTGCCAGCAAGGCCAGCGGGGGGGCCTTCGCGAACACCGGGGAGCTGTTTTTT
CDR3: CASKASGGAFANTGELFF

J: TRBJ1-2
size: NA
D: NA
V: TRBV29-1
DNA: TGCAGCGTGGAGGACGGAGCGTATGGCTACACCTTC
CDR3: CSVEDGAYGYTF

J: TRBJ1-5
size: once
D: TRBD1
V: TRBV9
DNA: TGTGCCAGCAGCGTAGGAGGGACAGAAGGCAATCAGCCCCAGCATTTT
CDR3: CASSVGGTEGNQPQHF

J: TRBJ1-6
size: once
D: TRBD1
V: TRBV4-3
DNA: TGCGCCAGCAGTAAACAGGGGGCCAATTCACCCCTCCACTTT
CDR3: CASSKQGANSPLHF

J: TRBJ1-2
size: NA
D: NA
V: TRBV25-1
DNA: TGTGCCAGCAGTGGTGCAGGGAAGGTTAACTATGGCTACACCTTC
CDR3: CASSGAGKVNYGYTF

J: TRBJ1-2
size: NA
D: TRBD1
V: TRBV10-3
DNA: TGTGCCATCAGTGAGTCCGGCGACAGGGGGCTGTTTTATGGCTACACCTTC
CDR3: CAISESGDRGLFYGYTF

J: TRBJ2-5
size: NA
D: NA
V: TRBV7-6
DNA: TGTGCCAGCAGCAACAACAGAGTTGAGGAGACCCAGTACTTC
CDR3: CASSNNRVEETQYF